This is a list of T cell receptor beta chains from one sample in a study of control samples from healthy donors and cancer patients. Sequenced by immunoSEQ multiplex PCR; TCRdb stores in-frame clones only, minus some. The sample holds 80,000 or so clones, about 90% seen once. Sequenced: blood. The receptors were sampled from a man between 45 and 60 years old in good health. Both conserved end residues are part of each CDR3. Fields, in order: CDR3 length, V gene, D gene, J gene, clone size, CDR3 protein, CDR3 DNA. A D gene is named only where the DNA matches it firmly. The size field is filled for only some rows; it gives once, few, many or a size class.

>15|TRBV19|NA|TRBJ1-3|NA
CASSRDRGSGNTIYF
TGTGCCAGTAGTAGAGACAGAGGCTCTGGAAACACCATATATTTT
>11|TRBV5-1|NA|TRBJ2-1|once
CASSGGYEQFF
TGCGCCAGCAGCGGGGGCTATGAGCAGTTCTTC
>12|TRBV27|NA|TRBJ2-7|NA
CASSFRGYEQYF
TGTGCCAGCAGTTTCAGGGGTTACGAGCAGTACTTC
>12|TRBV29-1|NA|TRBJ1-2|NA
CSVRTSGAGYTF
TGCAGCGTACGGACCTCAGGAGCCGGCTACACCTTC
>16|TRBV6-5|NA|TRBJ1-3|NA
CASSYSGGLGGNTIYF
TGTGCCAGCAGTTACTCGGGGGGGCTTGGTGGAAACACCATATATTTT
>16|TRBV15|NA|TRBJ2-1|NA
CATSRLGRGAENEQFF
TGTGCCACCAGCAGACTCGGACGGGGTGCTGAGAATGAGCAGTTCTTC
>17|TRBV4-1|TRBD2|TRBJ2-3|NA
CASSQKGTSGGPDTQYF
TGCGCCAGCAGCCAAAAAGGGACTAGCGGGGGCCCAGATACGCAGTATTTT
>15|TRBV7-7|NA|TRBJ2-1|NA
CASSLGGGLASEQFF
TGTGCTAGCAGCTTAGGAGGGGGGCTGGCATCCGAGCAGTTCTTC
>15|TRBV19|TRBD2|TRBJ2-3|NA
CASSIGGGAGDTQYF
TGTGCCAGTAGTATCGGCGGGGGGGCCGGCGATACGCAGTATTTT
>13|TRBV18|NA|TRBJ1-1|few
CASSPWGGTEAFF
TGTGCCAGCTCACCGTGGGGGGGGACTGAAGCTTTCTTT
>14|TRBV6-4|NA|TRBJ2-6|once
CASSDRSGANVLTF
TGTGCCAGCAGTGACCGGTCTGGGGCCAACGTCCTGACTTTC
>11|TRBV7-9|NA|TRBJ1-6|NA
CASSGNSPLHF
TGTGCCAGCAGCGGTAATTCACCCCTCCACTTT
>16|TRBV5-1|TRBD2|TRBJ2-5|NA
CASSLGPSGGLETQYF
TGCGCCAGCAGCTTGGGTCCCAGCGGGGGGCTGGAGACCCAGTACTTC
>13|TRBV7-6|NA|TRBJ1-1|NA
CASSLSGDTEAFF
TGTGCCAGCAGCTTGTCTGGGGACACTGAAGCTTTCTTT
>14|TRBV5-4|TRBD1|TRBJ2-5|NA
CASTRQGLQETQYF
TGTGCCAGCACCCGACAGGGGCTACAAGAGACCCAGTACTTC
>13|TRBV5-6|NA|TRBJ2-3|NA
CASSLAWSDTQYF
TGTGCCAGCAGCTTGGCTTGGTCAGATACGCAGTATTTT
>17|TRBV27|NA|TRBJ2-3|NA
CASAGQQGLAYKNTQYF
TGTGCCAGCGCAGGGCAACAGGGCCTGGCGTACAAAAATACGCAGTATTTT
>13|TRBV12-3/TRBV12-4|NA|TRBJ1-1|NA
CASTPVGNTEAFF
TGTGCCAGCACCCCGGTGGGGAACACTGAAGCTTTCTTT
>12|TRBV5-1|NA|TRBJ1-1|NA
CASSLVNTEAFF
TGCGCCAGCAGCTTGGTTAACACTGAAGCTTTCTTT
>16|TRBV7-3|NA|TRBJ2-2|NA
CASSQQGGTNTGELFF
TGTGCCAGCAGCCAGCAGGGAGGAACGAACACCGGGGAGCTGTTTTTT
>17|TRBV27|NA|TRBJ1-4|NA
CASSTRLDSVANEKLFF
TGTGCCAGCAGTACCCGACTGGACTCTGTAGCTAATGAAAAACTGTTTTTT
>12|TRBV6-1|NA|TRBJ2-2|NA
CASSERSGELFF
TGTGCCAGCAGTGAAAGATCTGGGGAGCTGTTTTTT
>16|TRBV6-2/TRBV6-3|NA|TRBJ2-3|NA
CASSYSAGAGTDTQYF
TGTGCCAGCAGTTACTCTGCGGGGGCCGGCACAGATACGCAGTATTTT
>14|TRBV23-1|TRBD1|TRBJ1-5|NA
CASSRTGDRQPQHF
TGCGCCAGCAGCCGGACAGGGGATCGCCAGCCCCAGCATTTT
>14|TRBV7-9|NA|TRBJ2-7|NA
CASSLAAPSREQYF
TGTGCCAGCAGCTTAGCGGCTCCCAGTCGCGAGCAGTACTTC
>14|TRBV14|NA|TRBJ1-2|NA
CASSQEGGAYGYTF
TGTGCCAGCAGCCAAGAGGGAGGGGCCTATGGCTACACCTTC
>16|TRBV14|TRBD1|TRBJ2-7|NA
CASRDTGGADLGEQYF
TGTGCCAGCAGGGATACAGGGGGCGCAGATCTGGGAGAGCAGTACTTC
>13|TRBV2|TRBD1|TRBJ2-7|once
CASSAGQGTEQYF
TGTGCCAGCAGTGCGGGACAGGGCACCGAGCAGTACTTC
>16|TRBV12-5|NA|TRBJ1-5|NA
CASADDRRSSNQPQHF
TGTGCTAGTGCCGACGACAGACGTAGCAGCAATCAGCCCCAGCATTTT
>18|TRBV9|TRBD1|TRBJ2-2|NA
CASSVGPGTTGGTGELFF
TGTGCCAGCAGCGTAGGGCCGGGGACGACAGGGGGCACCGGGGAGCTGTTTTTT
>14|TRBV7-2|NA|TRBJ2-3|NA
CASSNKRGADTQYF
TGTGCCAGCAGCAATAAAAGAGGAGCGGATACGCAGTATTTT
>17|TRBV11-3|TRBD2|TRBJ2-5|NA
CASSSGLAGGSEETQYF
TGTGCCAGCAGCAGCGGACTAGCGGGGGGGTCCGAGGAGACCCAGTACTTC
>15|TRBV2|TRBD1|TRBJ2-7|medium-sized
CASSEPGQGIHEQYF
TGTGCCAGCAGTGAACCAGGACAGGGCATCCACGAGCAGTACTTC
>14|TRBV24-1|NA|TRBJ2-1|NA
CATSDLPGTDEQFF
TGTGCCACCAGTGATTTACCGGGAACGGATGAGCAGTTCTTC
>13|TRBV5-8|NA|TRBJ1-1|NA
CASSLGWNTEAFF
TGTGCCAGCAGCTTGGGGTGGAACACTGAAGCTTTCTTT
>13|TRBV18|NA|TRBJ1-1|NA
CASSADRNTEAFF
TGTGCCAGCTCCGCAGACAGGAACACTGAAGCTTTCTTT
>14|TRBV6-5|TRBD1|TRBJ1-1|NA
CASNRQGKNTEAFF
TGTGCCAGCAATCGACAGGGGAAAAACACTGAAGCTTTCTTT
>12|TRBV19|NA|TRBJ1-5|NA
CASSEDGRPQHF
TGTGCCAGTAGTGAGGACGGACGGCCCCAGCATTTT
>13|TRBV15|TRBD1|TRBJ1-5|NA
CATGDRVDQPQHF
TGTGCCACCGGAGACAGGGTAGATCAGCCCCAGCATTTT
>10|TRBV30|NA|TRBJ1-1|NA
CASIHTEAFF
TGTGCCTCGATTCATACTGAGGCTTTCTTT
>13|TRBV7-2|NA|TRBJ1-5|NA
CASSLRGSQPQHF
TGTGCCAGCAGCTTAAGGGGTAGTCAGCCCCAGCATTTT
>17|TRBV6-6|NA|TRBJ1-3|NA
CASSRRLDTRGGNTIYF
TGTGCCAGCAGCCGAAGGTTGGACACTCGAGGAGGAAACACCATATATTTT
>16|TRBV5-4|NA|TRBJ2-2|NA
CASSLRRTANTGELFF
TGTGCCAGCAGCCTGAGGAGGACAGCAAACACCGGGGAGCTGTTTTTT
>11|TRBV7-9|NA|TRBJ1-1|NA
CASSLGSEAFF
TGTGCCAGCAGCTTAGGCTCTGAAGCTTTCTTT
>17|TRBV7-6|TRBD2|TRBJ2-1|NA
CASSETRTSNLYNEQFF
TGTGCCAGCAGCGAAACTCGGACTAGCAATCTCTACAATGAGCAGTTCTTC
>16|TRBV19|NA|TRBJ1-6|NA
CASNADGSSYNSPLHF
TGTGCCAGTAACGCGGACGGAAGCTCCTATAATTCACCCCTCCACTTT
>13|TRBV12-3/TRBV12-4|TRBD1|TRBJ2-1|NA
CASSSQTGYEQFF
TGTGCCAGCAGTTCCCAGACAGGGTATGAGCAGTTCTTC
>13|TRBV6-5|NA|TRBJ1-1|NA
CASSFLEGAEAFF
TGTGCCAGCAGTTTCCTAGAAGGCGCTGAAGCTTTCTTT
>13|TRBV27|NA|TRBJ2-7|NA
CASSVTGFYEQYF
TGTGCCAGCAGCGTCACAGGGTTCTACGAGCAGTACTTC